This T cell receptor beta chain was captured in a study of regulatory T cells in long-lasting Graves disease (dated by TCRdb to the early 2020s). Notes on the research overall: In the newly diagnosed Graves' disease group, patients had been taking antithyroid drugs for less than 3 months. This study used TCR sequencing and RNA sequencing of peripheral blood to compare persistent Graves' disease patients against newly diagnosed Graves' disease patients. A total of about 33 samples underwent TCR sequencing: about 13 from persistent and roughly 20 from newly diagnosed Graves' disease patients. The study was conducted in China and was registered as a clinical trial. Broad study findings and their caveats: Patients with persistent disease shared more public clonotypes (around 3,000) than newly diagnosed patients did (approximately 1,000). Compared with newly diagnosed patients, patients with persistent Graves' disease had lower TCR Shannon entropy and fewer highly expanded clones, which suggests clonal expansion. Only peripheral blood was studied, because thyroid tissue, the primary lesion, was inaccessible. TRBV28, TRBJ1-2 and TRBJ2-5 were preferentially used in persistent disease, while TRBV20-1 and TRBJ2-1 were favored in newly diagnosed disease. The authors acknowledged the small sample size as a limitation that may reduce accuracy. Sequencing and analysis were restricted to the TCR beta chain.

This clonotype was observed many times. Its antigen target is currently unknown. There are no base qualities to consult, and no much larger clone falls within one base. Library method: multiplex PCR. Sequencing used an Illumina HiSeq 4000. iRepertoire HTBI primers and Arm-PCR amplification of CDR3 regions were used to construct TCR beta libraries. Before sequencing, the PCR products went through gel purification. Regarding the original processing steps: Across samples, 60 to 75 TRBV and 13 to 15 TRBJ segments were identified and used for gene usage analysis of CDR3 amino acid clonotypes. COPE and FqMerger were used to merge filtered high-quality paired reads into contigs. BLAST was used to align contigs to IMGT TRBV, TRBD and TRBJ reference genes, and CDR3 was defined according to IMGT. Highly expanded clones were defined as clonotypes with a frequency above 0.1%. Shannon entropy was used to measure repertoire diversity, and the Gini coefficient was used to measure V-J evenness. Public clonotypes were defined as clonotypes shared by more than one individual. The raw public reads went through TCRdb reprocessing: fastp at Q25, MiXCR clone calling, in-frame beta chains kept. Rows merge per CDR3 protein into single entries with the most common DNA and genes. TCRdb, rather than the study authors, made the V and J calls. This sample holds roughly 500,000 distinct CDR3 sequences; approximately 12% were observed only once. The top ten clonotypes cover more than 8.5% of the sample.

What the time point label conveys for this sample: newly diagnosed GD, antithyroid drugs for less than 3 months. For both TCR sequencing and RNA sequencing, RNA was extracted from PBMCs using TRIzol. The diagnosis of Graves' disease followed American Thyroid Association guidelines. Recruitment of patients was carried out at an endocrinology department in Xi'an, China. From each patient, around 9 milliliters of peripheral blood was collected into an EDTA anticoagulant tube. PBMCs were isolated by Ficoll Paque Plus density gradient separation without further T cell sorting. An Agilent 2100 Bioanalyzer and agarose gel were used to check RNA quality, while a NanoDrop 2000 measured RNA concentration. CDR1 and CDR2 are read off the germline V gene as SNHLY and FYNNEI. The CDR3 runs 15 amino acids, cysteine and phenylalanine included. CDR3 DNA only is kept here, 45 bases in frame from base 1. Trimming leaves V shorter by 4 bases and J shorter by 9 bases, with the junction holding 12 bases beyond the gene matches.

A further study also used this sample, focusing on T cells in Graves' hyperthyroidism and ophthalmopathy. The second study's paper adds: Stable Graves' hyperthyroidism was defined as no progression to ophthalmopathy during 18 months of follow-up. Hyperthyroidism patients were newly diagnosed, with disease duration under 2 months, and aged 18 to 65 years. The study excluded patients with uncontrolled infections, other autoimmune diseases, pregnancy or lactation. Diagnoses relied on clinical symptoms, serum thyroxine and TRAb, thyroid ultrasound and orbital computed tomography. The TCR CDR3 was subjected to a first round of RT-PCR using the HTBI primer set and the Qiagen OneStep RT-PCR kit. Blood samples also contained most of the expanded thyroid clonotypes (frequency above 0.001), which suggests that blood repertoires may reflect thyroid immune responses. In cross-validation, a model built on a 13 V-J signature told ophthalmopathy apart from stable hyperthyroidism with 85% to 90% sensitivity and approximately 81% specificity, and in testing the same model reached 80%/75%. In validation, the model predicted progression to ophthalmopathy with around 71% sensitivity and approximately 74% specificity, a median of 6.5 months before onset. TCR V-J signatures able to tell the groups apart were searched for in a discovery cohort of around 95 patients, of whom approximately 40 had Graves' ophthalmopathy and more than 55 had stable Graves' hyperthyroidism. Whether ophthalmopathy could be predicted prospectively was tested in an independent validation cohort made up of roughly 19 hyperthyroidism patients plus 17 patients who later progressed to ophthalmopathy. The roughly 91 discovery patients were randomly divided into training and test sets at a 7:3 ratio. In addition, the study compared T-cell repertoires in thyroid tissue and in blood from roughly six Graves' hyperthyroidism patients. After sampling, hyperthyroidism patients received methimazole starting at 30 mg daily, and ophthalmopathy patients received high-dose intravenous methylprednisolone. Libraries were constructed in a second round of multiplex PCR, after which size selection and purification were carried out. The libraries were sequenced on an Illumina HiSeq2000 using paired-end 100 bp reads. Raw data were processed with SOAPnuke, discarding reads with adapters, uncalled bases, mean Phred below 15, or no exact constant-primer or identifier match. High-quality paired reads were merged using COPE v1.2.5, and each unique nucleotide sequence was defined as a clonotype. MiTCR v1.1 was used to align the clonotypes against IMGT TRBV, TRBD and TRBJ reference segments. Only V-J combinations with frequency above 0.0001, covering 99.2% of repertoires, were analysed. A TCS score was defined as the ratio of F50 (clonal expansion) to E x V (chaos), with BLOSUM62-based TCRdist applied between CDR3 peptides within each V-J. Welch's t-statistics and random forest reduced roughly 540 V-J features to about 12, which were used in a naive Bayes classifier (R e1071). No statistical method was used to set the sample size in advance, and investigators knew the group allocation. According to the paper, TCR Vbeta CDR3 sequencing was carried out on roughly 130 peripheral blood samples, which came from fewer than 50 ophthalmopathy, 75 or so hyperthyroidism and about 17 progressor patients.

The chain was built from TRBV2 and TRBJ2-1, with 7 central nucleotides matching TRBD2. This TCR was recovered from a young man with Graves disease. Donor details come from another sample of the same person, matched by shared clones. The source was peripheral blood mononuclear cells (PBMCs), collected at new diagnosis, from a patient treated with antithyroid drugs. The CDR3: CASSAQDGGLSEQFF. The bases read TGTGCCAGCAGTGCCCAAGACGGGGGGTTAAGTGAGCAGTTCTTC.